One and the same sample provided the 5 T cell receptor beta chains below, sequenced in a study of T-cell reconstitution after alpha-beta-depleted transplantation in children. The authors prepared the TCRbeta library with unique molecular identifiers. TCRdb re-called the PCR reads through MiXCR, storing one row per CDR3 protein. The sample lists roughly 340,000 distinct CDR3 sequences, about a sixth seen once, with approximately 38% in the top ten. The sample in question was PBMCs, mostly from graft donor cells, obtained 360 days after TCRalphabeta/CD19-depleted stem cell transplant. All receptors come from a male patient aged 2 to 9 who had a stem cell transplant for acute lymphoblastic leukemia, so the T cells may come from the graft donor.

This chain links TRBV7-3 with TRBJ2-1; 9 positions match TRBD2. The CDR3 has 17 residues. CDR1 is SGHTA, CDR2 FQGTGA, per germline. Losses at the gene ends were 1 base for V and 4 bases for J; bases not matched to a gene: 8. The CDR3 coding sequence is TGTGCCAGCAGCTTAAAGGGCGGGAGGGCCGGATACAATGAGCAGTTCTTC. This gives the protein CASSLKGGRAGYNEQFF. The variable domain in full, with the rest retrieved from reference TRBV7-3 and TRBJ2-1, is GAGVSQTPSNKVTEKGKYVELRCDPISGHTALYWYRQSLGQGPEFLIYFQGTGAADDSGLPNDRFFAVRPEGSVSTLKIQRTERGDSAVYLCASSLKGGRAGYNEQFFGPGTRLTVL.

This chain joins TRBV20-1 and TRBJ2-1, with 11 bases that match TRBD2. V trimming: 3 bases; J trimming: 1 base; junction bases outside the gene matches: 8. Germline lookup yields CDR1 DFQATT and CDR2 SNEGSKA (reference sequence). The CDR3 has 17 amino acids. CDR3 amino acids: CSARVGLAGGSYNEQFF. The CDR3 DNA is TGCAGTGCTAGGGTAGGGCTAGCGGGAGGATCCTACAATGAGCAGTTCTTC.

Here the CDR3 reads CSARVGLGWHNEQFF. As DNA, the CDR3 is TGCAGTGCTAGAGTGGGTCTGGGGTGGCACAATGAGCAGTTCTTC. V usage is TRBV20-1 and J usage is TRBJ2-1; D is uncertain. The CDR3 extends over 15 amino acids. In germline, CDR1 is DFQATT, CDR2 SNEGSKA (reference sequence). V gave up 1 base and J gave up 5 bases, with 15 bases separating them.

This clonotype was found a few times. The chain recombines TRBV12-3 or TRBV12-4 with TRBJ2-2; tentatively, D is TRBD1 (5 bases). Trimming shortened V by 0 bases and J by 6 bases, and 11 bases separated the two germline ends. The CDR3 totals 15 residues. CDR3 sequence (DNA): TGTGCCAGCAGTTTAGCTCAGGGTCGACCCGGGGAGCTGTTTTTT. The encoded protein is CASSLAQGRPGELFF.

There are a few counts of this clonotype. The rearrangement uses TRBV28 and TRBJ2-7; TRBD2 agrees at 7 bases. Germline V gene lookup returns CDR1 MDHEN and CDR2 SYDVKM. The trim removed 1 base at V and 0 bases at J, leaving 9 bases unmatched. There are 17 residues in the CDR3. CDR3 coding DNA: TGTGCCAGCAGTTTATCGGGGGGACCCACTCCCTCCTACGAGCAGTACTTC. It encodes CASSLSGGPTPSYEQYF.